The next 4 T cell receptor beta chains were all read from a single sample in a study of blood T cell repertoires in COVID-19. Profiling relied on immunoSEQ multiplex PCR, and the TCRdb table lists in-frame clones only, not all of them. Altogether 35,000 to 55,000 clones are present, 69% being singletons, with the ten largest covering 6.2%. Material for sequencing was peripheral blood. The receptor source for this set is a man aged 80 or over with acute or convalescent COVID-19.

The CDR3 bases are TGTGCCAGCAGGGAGGGACGGGATTCACCCCTCCACTTT. Amino acids: CASREGRDSPLHF. V usage is TRBV6-6 and J usage is TRBJ1-6; D possibly corresponds to TRBD1 (5 bases). V lost 6 bases and J 8 bases, leaving 11 bases between the germline ends. From germline, CDR1 is MNHNY and CDR2 SVGAGI (reference sequence). CDR3 length: 13 residues.

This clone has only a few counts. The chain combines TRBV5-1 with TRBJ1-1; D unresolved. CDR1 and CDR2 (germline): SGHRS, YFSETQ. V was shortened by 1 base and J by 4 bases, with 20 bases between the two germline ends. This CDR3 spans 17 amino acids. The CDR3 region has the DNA TGCGCCAGCAGCTTGAGCCCCATAGGGTTCCGGGGCACTGAAGCTTTCTTT. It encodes CASSLSPIGFRGTEAFF.

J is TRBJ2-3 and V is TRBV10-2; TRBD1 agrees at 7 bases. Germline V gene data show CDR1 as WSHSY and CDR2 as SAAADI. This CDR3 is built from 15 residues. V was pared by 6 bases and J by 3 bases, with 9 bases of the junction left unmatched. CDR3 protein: CASRLQGRGTDTQYF. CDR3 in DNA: TGCGCCAGCAGATTACAGGGGAGAGGAACAGATACGCAGTATTTT.

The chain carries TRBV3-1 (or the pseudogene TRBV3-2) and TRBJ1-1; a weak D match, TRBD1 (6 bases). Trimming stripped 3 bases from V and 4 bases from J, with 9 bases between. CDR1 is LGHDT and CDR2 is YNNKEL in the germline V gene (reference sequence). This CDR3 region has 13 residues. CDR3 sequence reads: CASSQGQGTEAFF. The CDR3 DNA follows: TGTGCCAGCAGCCAGGGACAAGGCACTGAAGCTTTCTTT.